This T cell receptor beta chain comes out of a study of post-analysis software for immune sequencing data. About the research overall: Some patients lacked subtype; others had relapsing-remitting, secondary progressive or progressive-relapsing disease.

Carried by the TCR beta cDNA libraries were unique molecular identifiers. MiXCR, run by TCRdb on the PCR reads, gives a single entry per CDR3 protein. Found here are over 300,000 distinct CDR3 sequences, around 33% of them singletons; the top ten hold roughly 13%. Study results and caveats: When patients were compared with controls, roughly five TRBV segments were more frequent, TRBV5-6, TRBV5-1 and TRBV20-1 among them. Significantly lower normalized Chao1 diversity was found in patients with multiple sclerosis relative to controls.

Trimming removed 0 bases at V and 6 bases at J, with 9 bases between. Germline V gene lookup returns CDR1 MNHEY and CDR2 SVGAGI. CDR3 length equals 13 residues. Notes on this clonotype: The antigen is undetermined.

The V gene is TRBV6-5, the J gene TRBJ2-7; a weak D match, TRBD1 (6 bases). The sample taken for sequencing was blood. This sequence was found in a girl aged 5-17 years with multiple sclerosis. The CDR3 is CASSYSSRGEQYF. CDR3 coding DNA: TGTGCCAGCAGTTACTCGTCCAGGGGCGAGCAGTACTTC.